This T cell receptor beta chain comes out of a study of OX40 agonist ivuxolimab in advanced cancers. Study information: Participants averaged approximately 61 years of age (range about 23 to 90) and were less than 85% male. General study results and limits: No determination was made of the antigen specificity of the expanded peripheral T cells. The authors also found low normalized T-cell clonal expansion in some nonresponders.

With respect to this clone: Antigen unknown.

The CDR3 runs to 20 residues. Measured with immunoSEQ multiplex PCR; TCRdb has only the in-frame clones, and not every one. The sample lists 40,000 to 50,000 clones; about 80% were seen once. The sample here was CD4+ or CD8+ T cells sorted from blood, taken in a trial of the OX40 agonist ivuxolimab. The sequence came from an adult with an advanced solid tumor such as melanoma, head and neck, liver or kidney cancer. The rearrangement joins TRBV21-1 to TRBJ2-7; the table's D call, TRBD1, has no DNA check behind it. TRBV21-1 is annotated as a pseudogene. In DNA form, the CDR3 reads TGTGCCAGCAGCAAAGAGAAAGACAAGGTATCATTTTGTTCCCTTTACGAGCAGTACTTC. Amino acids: CASSKEKDKVSFCSLYEQYF.